A selection of T cell receptor beta chains follows, all from one sample in a study of tumor-infiltrating lymphocytes in primary liver carcinoma. TCRdb called the multiplex PCR reads again in MiXCR, with one record for every CDR3 protein. The sample has roughly 120,000 distinct CDR3 sequences; about 68% are singletons. Sequenced input: liver tumor tissue from sampling region 1. These receptors all come from a woman in her sixties or seventies with primary liver carcinoma and hepatitis B virus infection. The CDR3 runs from the conserved cysteine through the conserved F or W. D genes are given only for firm matches. Expanded clones get a size class; other rows say once, few or many, or leave the size out.

j_call,d_call,v_call,clone_size,cdr3_nt,cdr3_aa
TRBJ2-7,NA,TRBV7-9,NA,TGCGCCAGCATCTTAGGCGGGCCGGCCTACGAGCAGTACTTC,CASILGGPAYEQYF
TRBJ1-1,NA,TRBV11-1,NA,TGTACCAGCAGCCTAATGTCCCTGAGCGCTGAAGCTTTCTTC,CTSSLMSLSAEAFF
TRBJ2-7,NA,TRBV4-1,many,TGCGCCAGCAGCCAAAGTTTAGAGGGTCTCGAGCAGTACTTC,CASSQSLEGLEQYF
TRBJ2-4,NA,TRBV11-2,NA,TGTGCCTGCAGCTTAGACCGAGAAGGAAACATTCAGTACTTC,CACSLDREGNIQYF
TRBJ2-2,NA,TRBV7-3,NA,TGTGCCAGCAGCCCTACCAAGGGTGGGGAGCTGTTTTTT,CASSPTKGGELFF
TRBJ1-3,NA,TRBV29-1,NA,TGCAGCGTTCAAAGAGTAGACAGAACGGGATCTGGAAACACCATATATTTT,CSVQRVDRTGSGNTIYF
TRBJ2-5,TRBD1,TRBV30,few,TGTGCCTGGGGACAGGGGGCCACCCAAGAGACCCAGTACTTC,CAWGQGATQETQYF
TRBJ1-2,TRBD1,TRBV29-1,NA,TGCGGTGTTGCGCAGGGGGCAGAGGATGGCTACACCTTC,CGVAQGAEDGYTF
TRBJ2-2,NA,TRBV11-1,NA,TGTGTCAGCCAAGGGGAAGGTACCAGGGAGCTGTTTTTT,CVSQGEGTRELFF
TRBJ2-7,TRBD1,TRBV28,few,TGTGCCAGCAGTTCGAGGGGGCGATCCAGGGAGCAGTACTTC,CASSSRGRSREQYF
TRBJ1-2,NA,TRBV11-2,NA,TGTGCCAGCAGCTTAAGCCCCCTGGTTAGTTATGGCCACACCTTC,CASSLSPLVSYGHTF
TRBJ1-1,TRBD1,TRBV5-4,NA,TGTGCCAGCAGCTTGGGAGGGACAGGGAGCAACACTGAAGCTTCCTTT,CASSLGGTGSNTEASF
TRBJ2-3,NA,TRBV11-2,NA,TGTGCAAGCAGCTTAGGGAGACTAACGTACACGTCAGATACGAAGTATTTT,CASSLGRLTYTSDTKYF